A single sample is the source of the 3 T cell receptor beta chains below, sequenced in a study of beta chain features in type 1 diabetes. As every portion of the isolated RNA was reverse transcribed, the sequencing read expressed TCRB transcripts. Here immunoSEQ multiplex PCR was the method, and the copy in TCRdb shows in-frame clones only, minus some. The top ten clones hold roughly 0.017% of a sample with around 400,000 clones, roughly 12% of them seen once. Sequencing used naive CD4+ T cells from blood. Source of these receptors: a man in his late teens or twenties in good health.

The rearrangement uses TRBV7-2 and TRBJ2-1; a weak D match, TRBD2 (6 bases). Germline-derived CDR1 and CDR2 are SGHTA and FQGNSA. The CDR3 totals 14 residues. The V end was cut by 5 bases, the J end by 9 bases, with 17 bases between. As DNA, the CDR3 is TGTGCCAGCAGCGCCCGACTAGGCGTCGGTGAGCAGTTCTTC. Translated: CASSARLGVGEQFF.

J is TRBJ2-5 and V is TRBV6-5; D gene uncertain. CDR1 MNHEY and CDR2 SVGAGI come from the germline V gene. V was trimmed by 3 bases and J by 5 bases, leaving 10 bases between them. There are 13 residues in the CDR3. The CDR3 sequence: CASSYKSTETQYF. The CDR3 DNA is TGTGCCAGCAGTTATAAGAGTACGGAGACCCAGTACTTC.

This clone was picked up a small number of times. V is TRBV6-6 and J is TRBJ2-2; TRBD1 matches at 7 bases. The germline CDR1 and CDR2 sequences are MNHNY and SVGAGI (reference sequence). The CDR3 is made up of 16 amino acids. The trim removed 0 bases at V and 2 bases at J, leaving 3 bases unmatched. The CDR3 DNA is TGTGCCAGCAGTTACTCGACAGGGACAAACACCGGGGAGCTGTTTTTT. Amino acid sequence: CASSYSTGTNTGELFF.